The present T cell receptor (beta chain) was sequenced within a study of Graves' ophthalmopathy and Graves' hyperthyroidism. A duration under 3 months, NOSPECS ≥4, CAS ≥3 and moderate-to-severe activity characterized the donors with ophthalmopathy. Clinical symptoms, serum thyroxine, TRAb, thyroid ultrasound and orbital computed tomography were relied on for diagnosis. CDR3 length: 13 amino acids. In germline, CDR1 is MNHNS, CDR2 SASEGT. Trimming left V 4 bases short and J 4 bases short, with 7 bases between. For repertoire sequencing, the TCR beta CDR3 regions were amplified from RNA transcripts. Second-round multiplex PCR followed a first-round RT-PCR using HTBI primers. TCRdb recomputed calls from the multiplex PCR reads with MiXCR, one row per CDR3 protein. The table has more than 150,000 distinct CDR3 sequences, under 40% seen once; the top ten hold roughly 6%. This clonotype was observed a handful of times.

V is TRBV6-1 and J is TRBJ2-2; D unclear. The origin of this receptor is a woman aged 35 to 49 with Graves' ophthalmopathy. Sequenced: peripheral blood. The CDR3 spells CASSVLSTGELFF. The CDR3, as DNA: TGTGCCAGCAGTGTGTTATCCACCGGGGAGCTGTTTTTT.